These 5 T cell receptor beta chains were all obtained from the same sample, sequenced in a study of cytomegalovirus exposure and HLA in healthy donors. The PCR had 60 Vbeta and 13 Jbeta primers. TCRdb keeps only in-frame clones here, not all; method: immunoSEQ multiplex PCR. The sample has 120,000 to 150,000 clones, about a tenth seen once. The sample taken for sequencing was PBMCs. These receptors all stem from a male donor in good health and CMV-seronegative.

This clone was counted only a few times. The CDR3 is CASSGGGPSTDTQYF. In nucleotides, the CDR3 is TGTGCCAGCAGCGGAGGAGGGCCTAGCACAGATACGCAGTATTTT. This sequence joins TRBV7-9 and TRBJ2-3, with D perhaps TRBD2 (6 bases). Germline V gene sequence: CDR1 SEHNR, CDR2 FQNEAQ (reference sequence). Trimming stripped 5 bases from V and 0 bases from J, with 12 bases between. The CDR3 loop spans 15 amino acids.

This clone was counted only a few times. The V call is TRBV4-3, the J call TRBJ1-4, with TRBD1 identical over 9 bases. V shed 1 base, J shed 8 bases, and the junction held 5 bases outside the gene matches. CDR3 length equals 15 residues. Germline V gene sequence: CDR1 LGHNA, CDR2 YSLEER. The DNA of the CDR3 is TGCGCCAGCAGCCAAGTAGTACAGGGGGCGGAAAAACTGTTTTTT. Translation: CASSQVVQGAEKLFF.

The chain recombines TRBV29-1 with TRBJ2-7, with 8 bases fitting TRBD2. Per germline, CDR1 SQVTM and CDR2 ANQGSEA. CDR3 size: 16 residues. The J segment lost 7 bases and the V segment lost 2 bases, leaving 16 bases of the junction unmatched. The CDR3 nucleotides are TGCAGCGTTGAATTACTCGGGAGGGGCAACGGGGGGGAGCAGTACTTC. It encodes CSVELLGRGNGGEQYF.

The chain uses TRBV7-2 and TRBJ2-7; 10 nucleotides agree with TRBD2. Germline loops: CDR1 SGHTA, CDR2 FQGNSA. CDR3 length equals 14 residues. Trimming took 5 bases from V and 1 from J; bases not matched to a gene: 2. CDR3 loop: CASSRTSGSYEQYF. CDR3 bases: TGTGCCAGCAGCCGGACTAGCGGTTCCTACGAGCAGTACTTC. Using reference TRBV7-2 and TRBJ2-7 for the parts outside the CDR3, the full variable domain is GAGVSQSPSNKVTEKGKDVELRCDPISGHTALYWYRQSLGQGLEFLIYFQGNSAPDKSGLPSDRFSAERTGGSVSTLTIQRTQQEDSAVYLCASSRTSGSYEQYFGPGTRLTVT.

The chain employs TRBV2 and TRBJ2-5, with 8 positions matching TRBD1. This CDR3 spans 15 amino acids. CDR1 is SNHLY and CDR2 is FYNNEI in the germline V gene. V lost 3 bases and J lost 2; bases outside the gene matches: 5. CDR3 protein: CASSETTGEQETQYF. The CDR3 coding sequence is TGTGCCAGCAGTGAGACGACAGGGGAGCAAGAGACCCAGTACTTC.